The T cell receptor beta chain described here comes from a study of vaccination and CD4 T cells after COVID-19 (dated by TCRdb to about 2022). Looking at the study overall: SARS-CoV-2 positivity had been established in the convalescent patients by nasal swab PCR, and mild disease was recorded in several of these patients and severe disease in one. In under twelve COVID-19 convalescent patients and a handful of infection-naive healthy vaccine recipients, researchers compared the spike-specific CD4+ TCR repertoire from before mRNA vaccination with the repertoire from after. Overlapping spike peptide pools from SARS-CoV-2 and from the common cold coronaviruses HCoV-NL63, HCoV-OC43 and HCoV-229E were used as culture stimuli. Post-COVID blood samples were collected from convalescent patients a median of approximately 93 days after diagnosis, with a range of roughly 30 to 170 days. Each participant got two doses of either the Pfizer-BioNTech BNT162b2 vaccine (n=8) or the Moderna mRNA-1273 vaccine (n=2). The time from the second vaccine dose to post-vaccine blood sampling had a median of approximately 72 days and ranged from about 14 to 241 days. The convalescent cohort included six males and four females, with two Hispanic individuals, seven Caucasians, two Asians and one multiracial person. As controls, cultures received a CEFX viral epitope pool (the positive control), an HIV-1 Nef peptide pool (the negative control), or no peptide at all.

Reading from cysteine to phenylalanine, the CDR3 counts 14 amino acids. Here the CDR3 DNA is all that survives: 42 bases in frame from base 1. CDR1 and CDR2 are read off the germline V gene as LGHNA and YNFKEQ. Trimming takes 2 bases off V and 6 bases off J; junction bases not matched to a gene: 3. Note on this clonotype: Its cognate antigen has yet to be identified. No quality values exist for individual bases; no much larger clone is one base distant.

The method was PCR. DNA from cultured CD4+ T cells was subjected to TCR sequencing with the Oncomine TCR Beta short-read assay at the Johns Hopkins FTIC core. The QIAamp micro DNA kit was used to extract genomic DNA from the cultured CD4+ T cells. Oncomine TCR Beta libraries from cultured CD4+ T cells were pooled with unique dual indexes and sequenced on an Illumina iSeq 100. The authors' pipeline ran thus. Non-productive sequences were filtered out, and CDR3s that did not start with C, did not end with F or W, or were shorter than 7 amino acids were discarded. The MANAFEST web application identified antigen-specific clonotypes by comparing peptide-stimulated wells against reference wells and other culture wells. An FDR below 0.05, an odds ratio above 5, and a productive frequency above 0.1% in at least two of three replicate wells were required for clones to be considered positive. Clonotypes that were significantly expanded in both SARS-CoV-2 spike wells and at least one common cold coronavirus spike condition were defined as cross-reactive. CDR3 homology was assessed with Levenshtein distances (stringdist) and unrooted phylogenetic trees (ape) in R version 3.6.1. TCRdb trimmed the raw reads at Q25, called clones with MiXCR and kept productive beta chains. Identical CDR3 proteins give one entry, which carries the most common genes and DNA. TCRdb, not the authors, supplied the V and J calls. The sample records 15,000 to 18,000 distinct CDR3 sequences, more than 35% of which are singletons. Around 5.6% of the sample is held by the ten biggest clonotypes.

Summary of the overall study and its limitations: Only a relatively small number of convalescent patients were included in the study, and early timepoints following natural infection were not analyzed. In convalescent patients, nearly all vaccine-specific clones (304 of 307) were found to be mono-reactive for SARS-CoV-2 spike rather than cross-reactive with common cold coronaviruses. The median count of SARS-CoV-2-reactive clonotypes went up from some 23 after infection to 30 to 40 after vaccination, although the change was not significant. In convalescent patients, a median 86.3% of post-vaccine SARS-CoV-2-reactive clones were detected only after vaccination, suggesting vaccine-specific priming.

This specimen's treatment or condition label, interpreted: approximately 9-day PBMC culture with coronavirus spike peptide pools or control peptides (ViraFEST assay). The study used the ViraFEST assay, which expanded antigen-specific T cells with peptide pools and then identified expanded clonotypes by TCR sequencing. Positive SARS-CoV-2 PCR tests in the convalescent patients dated from March to December 2020, before Alpha, Beta and Delta variants emerged in the United States. Each well held 2.2 million or so PBMCs cultured with roughly 10 ug/ml peptide pools in IMDM containing around 5% human AB serum and around 10 IU/ml IL-2. Half of the culture medium was replaced with fresh IL-2-containing medium on days 3 and 7. After approximately eleven days of culture, CD4+ T cells were isolated by negative selection using the EasySep CD4+ T cell isolation kit. Ficoll-Paque Plus gradient centrifugation was used to isolate PBMCs from whole blood, and the isolated PBMCs were then either used fresh or cryopreserved at -140C. Culture conditions were generally each tested in triplicate wells.

The chain is encoded by TRBV4-2 joined to TRBJ2-1; 8 nucleotides in the junction match TRBD2. The sequence was obtained from a human donor who had recovered from COVID-19. Sequencing was performed on CD4+ T cells from blood, cultured in vitro, taken before SARS-CoV-2 vaccination. Read as DNA, the sequence is TGTGCCAGCAGCCAAAGAAGCGGGGGCAATGAGCAGTTCTTC. This encodes CASSQRSGGNEQFF.